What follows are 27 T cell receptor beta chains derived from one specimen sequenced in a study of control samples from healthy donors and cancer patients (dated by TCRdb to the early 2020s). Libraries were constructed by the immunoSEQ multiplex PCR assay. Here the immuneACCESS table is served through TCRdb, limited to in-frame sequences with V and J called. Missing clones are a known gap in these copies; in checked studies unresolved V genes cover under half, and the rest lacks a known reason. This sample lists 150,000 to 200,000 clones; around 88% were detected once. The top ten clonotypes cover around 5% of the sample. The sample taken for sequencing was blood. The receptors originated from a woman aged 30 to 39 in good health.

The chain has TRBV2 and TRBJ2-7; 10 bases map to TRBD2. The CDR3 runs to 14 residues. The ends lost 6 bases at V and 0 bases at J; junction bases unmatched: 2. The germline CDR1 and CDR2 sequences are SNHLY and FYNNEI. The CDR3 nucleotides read TGTGCCAGCAGGGGGACTAGCGACTCCTACGAGCAGTACTTC. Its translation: CASRGTSDSYEQYF. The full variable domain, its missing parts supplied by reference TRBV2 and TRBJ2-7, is EPEVTQTPSHQVTQMGQEVILRCVPISNHLYFYWYRQILGQKVEFLVSFYNNEISEKSEIFDDQFSVERPDGSNFTLKIRSTKLEDSAMYFCASRGTSDSYEQYFGPGTRLTVT.

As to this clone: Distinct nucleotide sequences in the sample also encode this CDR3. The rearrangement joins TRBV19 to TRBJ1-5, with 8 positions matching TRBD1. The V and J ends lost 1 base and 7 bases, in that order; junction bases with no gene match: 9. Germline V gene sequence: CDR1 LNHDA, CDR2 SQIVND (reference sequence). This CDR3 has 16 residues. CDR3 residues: CASSIGGAGGGQPQHF. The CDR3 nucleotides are TGTGCCAGTAGTATAGGGGGGGCAGGGGGCGGCCAGCCCCAGCATTTT.

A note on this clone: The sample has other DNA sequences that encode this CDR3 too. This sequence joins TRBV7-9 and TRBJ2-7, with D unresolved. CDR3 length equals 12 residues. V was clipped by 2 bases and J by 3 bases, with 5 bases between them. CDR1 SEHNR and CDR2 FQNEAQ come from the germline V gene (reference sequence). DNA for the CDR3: TGTGCCAGCAGCTTATCGGGCTACGAGCAGTACTTC. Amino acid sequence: CASSLSGYEQYF. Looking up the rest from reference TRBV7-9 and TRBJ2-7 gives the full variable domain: DTGVSQNPRHKITKRGQNVTFRCDPISEHNRLYWYRQTLGQGPEFLTYFQNEAQLEKSRLLSDRFSAERPKGSFSTLEIQRTEQGDSAMYLCASSLSGYEQYFGPGTRLTVT.

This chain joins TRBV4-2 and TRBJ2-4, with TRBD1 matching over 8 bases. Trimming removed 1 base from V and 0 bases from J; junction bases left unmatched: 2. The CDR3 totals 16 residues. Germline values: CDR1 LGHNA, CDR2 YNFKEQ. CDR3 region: CASSQGTGQAKNIQYF. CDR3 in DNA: TGTGCCAGCAGCCAAGGGACAGGGCAAGCCAAAAACATTCAGTACTTC.

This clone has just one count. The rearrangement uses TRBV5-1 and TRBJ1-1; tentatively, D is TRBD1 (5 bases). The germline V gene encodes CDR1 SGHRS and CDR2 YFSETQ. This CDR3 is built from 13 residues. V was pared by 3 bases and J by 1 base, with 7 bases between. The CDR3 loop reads CASSSGQNTEAFF. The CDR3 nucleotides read TGCGCCAGCAGCTCTGGACAGAACACTGAAGCTTTCTTT.

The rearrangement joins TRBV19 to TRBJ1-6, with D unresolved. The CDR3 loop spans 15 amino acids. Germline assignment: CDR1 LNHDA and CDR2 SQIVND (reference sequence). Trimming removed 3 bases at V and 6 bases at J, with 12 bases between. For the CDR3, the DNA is TGTGCCAGTAGTATCGAGAGGTGGGGTAATTCACCCCTCCACTTT. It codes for CASSIERWGNSPLHF.

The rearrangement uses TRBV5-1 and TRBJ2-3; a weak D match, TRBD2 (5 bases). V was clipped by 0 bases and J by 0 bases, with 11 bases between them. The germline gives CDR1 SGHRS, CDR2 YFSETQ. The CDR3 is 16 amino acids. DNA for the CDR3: TGCGCCAGCAGCTTGGTGGGAGCGGTTAGCACAGATACGCAGTATTTT. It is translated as CASSLVGAVSTDTQYF.

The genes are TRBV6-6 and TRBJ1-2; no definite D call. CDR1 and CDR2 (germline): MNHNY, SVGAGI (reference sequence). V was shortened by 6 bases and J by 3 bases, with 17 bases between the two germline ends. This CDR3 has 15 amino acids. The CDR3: CASRQPSGDYYGYTF. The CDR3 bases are TGTGCCAGCAGACAACCCAGCGGGGATTACTATGGCTACACCTTC.

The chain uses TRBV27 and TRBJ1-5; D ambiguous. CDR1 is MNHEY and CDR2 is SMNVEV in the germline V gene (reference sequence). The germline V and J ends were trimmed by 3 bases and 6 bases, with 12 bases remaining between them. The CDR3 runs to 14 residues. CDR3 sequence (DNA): TGTGCCAGCAGTTTCGGCGGGGTCGGTCAGCCCCAGCATTTT. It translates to CASSFGGVGQPQHF.

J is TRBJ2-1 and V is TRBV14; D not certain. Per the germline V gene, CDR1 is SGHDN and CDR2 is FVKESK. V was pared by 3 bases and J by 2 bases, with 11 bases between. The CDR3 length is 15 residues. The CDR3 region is CASSHRRQTYNEQFF. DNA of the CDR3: TGTGCCAGCAGCCATCGTCGGCAAACCTACAATGAGCAGTTCTTC.

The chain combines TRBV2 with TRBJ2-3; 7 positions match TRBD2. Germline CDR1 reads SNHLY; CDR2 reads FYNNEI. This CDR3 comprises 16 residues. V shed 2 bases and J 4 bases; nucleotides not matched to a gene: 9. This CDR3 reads CASSEWTRAVADTQYF. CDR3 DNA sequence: TGTGCCAGCAGTGAATGGACTAGGGCGGTCGCAGATACGCAGTATTTT.

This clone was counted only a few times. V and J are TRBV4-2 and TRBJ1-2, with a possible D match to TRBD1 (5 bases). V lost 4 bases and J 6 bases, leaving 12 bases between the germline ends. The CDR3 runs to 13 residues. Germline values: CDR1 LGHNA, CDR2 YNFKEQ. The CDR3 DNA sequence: TGTGCCAGCAGCCTTAGGGGAGACGATGGCTACACCTTC. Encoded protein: CASSLRGDDGYTF.

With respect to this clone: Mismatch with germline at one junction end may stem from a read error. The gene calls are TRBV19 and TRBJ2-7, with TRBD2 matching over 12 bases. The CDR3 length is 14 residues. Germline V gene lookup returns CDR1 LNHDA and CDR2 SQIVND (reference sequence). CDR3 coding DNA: TGTGCCAGTAGCATAGGACTAGCGGGATCCGAGCAGTACTTC. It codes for CASSIGLAGSEQYF.

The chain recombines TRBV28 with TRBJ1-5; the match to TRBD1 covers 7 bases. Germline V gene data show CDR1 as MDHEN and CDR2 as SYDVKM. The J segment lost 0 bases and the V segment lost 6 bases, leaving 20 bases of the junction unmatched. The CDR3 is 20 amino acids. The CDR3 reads CASSPDAGQLAQYSNQPQHF. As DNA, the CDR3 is TGTGCCAGCAGCCCGGACGCGGGACAGCTGGCCCAGTATAGCAATCAGCCCCAGCATTTT.

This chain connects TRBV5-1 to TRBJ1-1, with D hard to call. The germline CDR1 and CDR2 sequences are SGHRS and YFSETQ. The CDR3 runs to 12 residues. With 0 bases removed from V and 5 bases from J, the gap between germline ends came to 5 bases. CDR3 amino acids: CASSLGRTEAFF. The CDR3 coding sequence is TGCGCCAGCAGCTTGGGTCGGACTGAAGCTTTCTTT.

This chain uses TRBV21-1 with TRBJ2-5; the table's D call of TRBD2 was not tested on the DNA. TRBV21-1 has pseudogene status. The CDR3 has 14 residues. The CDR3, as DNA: TGTGCCAGCAGCAAAGCTTGCCGTTCCGGGACCCAGTACTTC. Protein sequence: CASSKACRSGTQYF.

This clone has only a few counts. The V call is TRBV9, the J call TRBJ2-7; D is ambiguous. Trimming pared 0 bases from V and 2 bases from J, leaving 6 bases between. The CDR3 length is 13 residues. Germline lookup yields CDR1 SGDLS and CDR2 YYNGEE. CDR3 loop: CASSVAPTYEQYF. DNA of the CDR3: TGTGCCAGCAGCGTAGCGCCAACCTACGAGCAGTACTTC.

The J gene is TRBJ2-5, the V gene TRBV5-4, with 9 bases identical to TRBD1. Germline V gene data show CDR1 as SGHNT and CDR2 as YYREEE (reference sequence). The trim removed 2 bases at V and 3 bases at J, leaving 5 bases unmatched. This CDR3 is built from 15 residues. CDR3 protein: CASSFGQGTKETQYF. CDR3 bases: TGTGCCAGCAGCTTCGGACAGGGGACAAAAGAGACCCAGTACTTC.

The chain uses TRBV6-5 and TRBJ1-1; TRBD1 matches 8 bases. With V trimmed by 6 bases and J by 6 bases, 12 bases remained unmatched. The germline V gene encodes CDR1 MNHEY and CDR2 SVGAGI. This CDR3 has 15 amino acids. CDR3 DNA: TGTGCCAGCAGACGGAGGGATGGACAGGGCCCTGAAGCTTTCTTT. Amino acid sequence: CASRRRDGQGPEAFF.

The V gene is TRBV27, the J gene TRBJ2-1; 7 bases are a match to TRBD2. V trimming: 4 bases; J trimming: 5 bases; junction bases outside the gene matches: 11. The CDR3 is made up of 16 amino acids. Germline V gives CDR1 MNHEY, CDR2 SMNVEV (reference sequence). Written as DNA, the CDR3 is TGTGCCAGCAGTTCGTGGACTAGTCGGTCCCACAATGAGCAGTTCTTC. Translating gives CASSSWTSRSHNEQFF.

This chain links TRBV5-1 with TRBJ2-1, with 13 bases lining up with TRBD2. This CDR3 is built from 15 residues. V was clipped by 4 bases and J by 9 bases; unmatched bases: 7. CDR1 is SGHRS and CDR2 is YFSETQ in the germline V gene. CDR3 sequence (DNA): TGCGCCAGCAGCATACTAGCGGGGGGGCTTGGTGAGCAGTTCTTC. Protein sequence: CASSILAGGLGEQFF.

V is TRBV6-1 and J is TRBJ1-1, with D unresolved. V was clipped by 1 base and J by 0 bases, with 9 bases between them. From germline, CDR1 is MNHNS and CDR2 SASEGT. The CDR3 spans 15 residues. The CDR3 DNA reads TGTGCCAGCAGTGAAGGGTGGATTATGAACACTGAAGCTTTCTTT. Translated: CASSEGWIMNTEAFF.

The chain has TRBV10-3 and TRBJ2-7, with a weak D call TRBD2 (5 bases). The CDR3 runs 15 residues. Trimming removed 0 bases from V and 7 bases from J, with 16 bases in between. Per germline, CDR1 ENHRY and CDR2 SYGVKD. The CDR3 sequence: CAISESTQDRDEQYV. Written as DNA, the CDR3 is TGTGCCATCAGTGAGTCGACTCAGGACCGGGATGAGCAGTACGTC.

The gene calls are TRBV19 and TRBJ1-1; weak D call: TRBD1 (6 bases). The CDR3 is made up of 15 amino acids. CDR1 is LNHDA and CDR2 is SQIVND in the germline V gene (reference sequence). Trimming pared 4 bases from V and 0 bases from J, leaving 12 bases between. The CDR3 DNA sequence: TGTGCCAGTAGTAACCCAACAGGGATGAACACTGAAGCTTTCTTT. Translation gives CASSNPTGMNTEAFF.

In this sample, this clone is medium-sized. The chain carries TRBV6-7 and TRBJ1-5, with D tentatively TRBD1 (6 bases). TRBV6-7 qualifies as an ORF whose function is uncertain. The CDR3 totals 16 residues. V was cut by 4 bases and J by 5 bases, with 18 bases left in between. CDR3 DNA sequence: TGTGCCAGCAGTTGGGGGGACCCCTGGGGGCATCAGCCCCAGCATTTT. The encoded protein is CASSWGDPWGHQPQHF.

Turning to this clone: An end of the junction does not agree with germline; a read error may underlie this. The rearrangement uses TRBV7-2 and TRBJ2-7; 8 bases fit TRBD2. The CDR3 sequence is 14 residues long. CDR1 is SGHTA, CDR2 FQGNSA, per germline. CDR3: CASSLAGFSYEQYF. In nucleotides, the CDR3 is TGTGCCAGCAGCCTAGCGGGCTTCTCCTACGAGCAGTACTTC. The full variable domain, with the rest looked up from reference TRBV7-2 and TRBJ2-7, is GAGVSQSPSNKVTEKGKDVELRCDPISGHTALYWYRQSLGQGLEFLIYFQGNSAPDKSGLPSDRFSAERTGGSVSTLTIQRTQQEDSAVYLCASSLAGFSYEQYFGPGTRLTVT.

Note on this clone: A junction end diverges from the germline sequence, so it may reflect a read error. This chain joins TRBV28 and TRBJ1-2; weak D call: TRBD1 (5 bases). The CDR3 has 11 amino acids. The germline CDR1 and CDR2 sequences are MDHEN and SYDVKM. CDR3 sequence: CASSHLGPGDF. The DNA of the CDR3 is TGTGCCAGCAGTCACCTGGGACCTGGAGACTTC.